The present T cell receptor (beta chain) was sequenced within a study of cytomegalovirus exposure and HLA in healthy donors. Findings of the study overall: In a later analysis, a missense DCLRE1C variant was linked to TCR beta V- and J-gene trimming.

This PCR relied on a set of 60 Vbeta primers and 13 Jbeta primers. Here immunoSEQ multiplex PCR was the method, and the copy in TCRdb shows in-frame clones only, minus some. The sample lists about 190,000 clones; 75% to 80% were seen once. Trimming took 7 bases from V and 6 from J, leaving 10 bases between them. Germline V gene data show CDR1 as MNHNY and CDR2 as SVGAGI (reference sequence). The CDR3 runs to 11 residues. Turning to this clone: What it binds is unknown.

The source material was PBMCs. The chain employs TRBV6-6 and TRBJ2-7; maybe TRBD1 (6 bases). This TCR derives from a woman in her twenties or thirties in good health and CMV-seropositive. The DNA for the CDR3 is TGTGCCAGCAAGGCAGGGGTCGAGCAGTACTTC. This translates into CASKAGVEQYF.